This T cell receptor beta chain was recovered during a study of T-cell reconstitution after alpha-beta-depleted transplantation in children (TCRdb year 2016). With regard to the full study: Using TCR repertoire profiling, the study followed T-cell immune reconstitution in a quantitative way in children after TCRalphabeta/CD19-depleted allogeneic hematopoietic cell transplantation.

The treatment or condition label, as the study defines it: allogeneic hematopoietic cell transplantation with graft depleted of TCRalphabeta T cells and CD19 B cells. The transplant recipients were children given TCRalphabeta/CD19-depleted allogeneic hematopoietic cell grafts. Study-wide findings and limitations: Over subsequent months, a decline in hyperexpanded clone frequencies was noted, and after one year, T-cell counts and TCRbeta diversity were mostly ascribed to newly produced T cells. The high TCRbeta diversity at day 60 in some patients was ascribed to recipient T cells and intrathymic progenitors that had survived conditioning. Apparently early alphabetaT-cell count recovery about two months after transplant reportedly relied on only several hundred rapidly expanded clones derived from non-depleted graft cells.

With regard to this clonotype: What antigen it recognizes has not been identified. Per-base qualities were not stored, and no clone one base away is much larger.

Library preparation was by PCR. These reads were obtained on an Illumina HiSeq 2500. Molecular barcoding was employed in the preparation of TCR libraries, with unique molecular identifiers being used to normalize TCRbeta repertoire quantification. In-frame beta chains were kept once TCRdb had trimmed the public reads at Q25 with fastp and called clones with MiXCR. CDR3 protein duplicates are merged, each entry listing the most common genes and DNA. In this sample the table shows fewer than 550,000 distinct CDR3 sequences, about an eighth of which occur a single time. The ten biggest clones cover 14% of the sample. This clonotype was sampled from a female patient aged 2 to 10 who had a stem cell transplant for aplastic anemia, so the T cells may come from the graft donor. Sample: PBMCs, mostly from graft donor cells, taken 180 days after TCRalphabeta/CD19-depleted stem cell transplant.

DNA sequence: TGCAGCGTCTTCCGTCCGGGACAGGGAGACAATGAGCAGTTCTTC. It translates as CSVFRPGQGDNEQFF. The chain couples TRBV29-1 to TRBJ2-1; TRBD1 lines up with 9 middle nucleotides. V loses 6 bases at its end and J loses 5 bases; junction bases beyond the gene matches: 11. According to the germline V gene, CDR1 reads SQVTM and CDR2 reads ANQGSEA. The CDR3 numbers 15 residues from cysteine through phenylalanine. The retained sequence is limited to the CDR3, 45 bases, with the frame set at the first base.